The TCR beta chain under discussion was sequenced for a study of blood T cells in healthy people across ages. Study observations and caveats: With naive T cell percentage, TCR beta diversity showed a strong correlation.

This clonotype was seen more than once but under ten times. Its antigen is undetermined. A second PCR of roughly 7 to 11 cycles used a sample-barcoded 5' primer and a J-beta primer mix. Template switching added a 12-random-nucleotide identifier to every cDNA molecule. Via MiXCR, TCRdb re-called the 5' RACE reads, giving one row per CDR3 protein. The data hold just over 1 million distinct CDR3 sequences, with 40% to 55% observed a single time. Sequences were obtained from blood. The source of this sequence is a woman aged 60 to 75 in good health.

The CDR3 spells CSARWAGEGEQYF. In DNA form, the CDR3 reads TGCAGTGCTAGGTGGGCGGGAGAAGGCGAGCAGTACTTC. This chain joins TRBV20-1 and TRBJ2-7; 7 bases line up with TRBD2. Looked up from germline, CDR1 is DFQATT and CDR2 is SNEGSKA (reference sequence). Losses at the gene ends were 3 bases for V and 6 bases for J; bases not matched to a gene: 8. The CDR3 loop spans 13 amino acids.